This TCR beta chain emerged from a study of neurological immune-mediated disorders. Overall study findings and caveats: Across subjects, expanded clones had no CDR3 amino acid sequences in common, pointing to private repertoires in all groups.

This clonotype has at least ten counts. Its antigen is still unknown. The cDNA was generated by 5'RACE with 10-nucleotide random UMIs. Using its own MiXCR run on the 5' RACE reads, TCRdb lists one record per CDR3 protein. Among 40,000 to 55,000 distinct CDR3 sequences listed, 9% to 12% were seen once. Trimming cost V 3 bases and J 5 bases, with 14 bases left between them. Germline CDR1 is SQVTM and CDR2 is ANQGSEA. The CDR3 consists of 13 residues. The V call is TRBV29-1, the J call TRBJ2-7; D is possibly TRBD1 (5 bases). The specimen was PBMCs. This clonotype was sampled from a woman in her thirties or forties with HTLV-1-associated myelopathy (HAM/TSP). Written as DNA, the CDR3 is TGCAGCGTTGAGAACAGGCTTTCGGACGAGCAGTACTTC. Translating gives CSVENRLSDEQYF.